This entry lists 2 T cell receptor beta chains sequenced from one sample in a study of blood T cell repertoires in COVID-19 (dated by TCRdb to 2019 to 2021). To prepare the library, the immunoSEQ multiplex PCR assay was applied. What TCRdb holds here is the immuneACCESS table cut down to in-frame rearrangements. Part of the clones is not present; checked against another copy, under half of the missing clones reflect an unresolved V gene, and the others are unexplained. Here the sample has about 220,000 clones; 75% to 90% occur a single time. Roughly 5.1% of the sample belongs to the ten largest clones. Sequenced sample: peripheral blood. Receptor source: a woman aged 70-85 years with COVID-19, enrolled during active disease.

The V call is TRBV7-9, the J call TRBJ1-5; TRBD1 is a possible D gene (6 bases). Trimming shortened V by 1 base and J by 0 bases, and 7 bases separated the two germline ends. The CDR3 loop spans 15 amino acids. Germline V gene lookup returns CDR1 SEHNR and CDR2 FQNEAQ (reference sequence). CDR3 amino acids: CASSLGGPSNQPQHF. In DNA, the CDR3 is TGTGCCAGCAGCTTAGGGGGGCCTAGCAATCAGCCCCAGCATTTT.

This rearrangement joins TRBV19 to TRBJ2-1; 11 positions match TRBD2. The ends lost 7 bases at V and 6 bases at J; junction bases unmatched: 11. There are 16 residues in the CDR3. Germline CDR1 reads LNHDA; CDR2 reads SQIVND (reference sequence). CDR3 loop: CASTLFGTSGRNEQFF. CDR3 bases: TGTGCCAGTACCCTTTTCGGGACTAGCGGACGCAATGAGCAGTTCTTC.